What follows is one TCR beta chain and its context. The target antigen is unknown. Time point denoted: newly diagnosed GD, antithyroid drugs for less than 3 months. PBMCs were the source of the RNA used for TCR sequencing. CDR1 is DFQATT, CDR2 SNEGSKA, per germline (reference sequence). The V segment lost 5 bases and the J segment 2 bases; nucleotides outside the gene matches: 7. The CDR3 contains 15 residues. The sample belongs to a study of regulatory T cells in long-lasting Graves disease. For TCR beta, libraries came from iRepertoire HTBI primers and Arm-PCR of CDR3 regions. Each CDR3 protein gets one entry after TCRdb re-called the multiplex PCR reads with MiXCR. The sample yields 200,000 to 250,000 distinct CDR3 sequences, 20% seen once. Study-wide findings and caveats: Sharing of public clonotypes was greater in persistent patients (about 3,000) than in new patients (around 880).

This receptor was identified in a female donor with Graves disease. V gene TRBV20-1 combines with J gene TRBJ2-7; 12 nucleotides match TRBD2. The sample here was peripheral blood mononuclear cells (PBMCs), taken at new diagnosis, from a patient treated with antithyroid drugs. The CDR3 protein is CSAETSGGQTYEQYF. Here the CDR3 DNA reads TGCAGTGCTGAGACTAGCGGGGGTCAAACCTACGAGCAGTACTTC.